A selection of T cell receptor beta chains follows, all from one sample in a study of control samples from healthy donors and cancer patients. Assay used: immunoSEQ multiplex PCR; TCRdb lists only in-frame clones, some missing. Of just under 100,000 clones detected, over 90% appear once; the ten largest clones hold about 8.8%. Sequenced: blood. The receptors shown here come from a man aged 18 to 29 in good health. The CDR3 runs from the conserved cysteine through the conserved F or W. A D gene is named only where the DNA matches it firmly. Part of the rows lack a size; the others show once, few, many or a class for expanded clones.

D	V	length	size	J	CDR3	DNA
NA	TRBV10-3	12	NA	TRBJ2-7	CAIDGPSYEQYF	TGTGCCATTGACGGTCCTTCCTACGAGCAGTACTTC
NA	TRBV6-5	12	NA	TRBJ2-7	CASGRGVNEQYF	TGTGCCAGCGGCAGGGGGGTCAACGAGCAGTACTTC
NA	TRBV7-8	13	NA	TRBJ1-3	CATTHYSGNTIYF	TGTGCCACGACCCACTACTCTGGAAACACCATATATTTT
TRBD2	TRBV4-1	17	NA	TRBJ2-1	CASSQDPPRLADNEQFF	TGCGCCAGCAGCCAAGATCCGCCGAGACTAGCGGACAATGAGCAGTTCTTC
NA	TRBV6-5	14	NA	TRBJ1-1	CASSYEGPNTEAFF	TGTGCCAGCAGTTACGAGGGACCGAACACTGAAGCTTTCTTT
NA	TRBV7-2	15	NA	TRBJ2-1	CASSHQGGSYNEQFF	TGTGCCAGCAGCCACCAGGGGGGCTCCTACAATGAGCAGTTCTTC
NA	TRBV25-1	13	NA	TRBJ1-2	CASKAGAVLGYTF	TGTGCCAGCAAAGCTGGGGCAGTCCTTGGCTACACCTTC
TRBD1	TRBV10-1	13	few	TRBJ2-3	CASSRTTGDTQYF	TGCGCCAGCAGTAGAACGACAGGGGATACGCAGTATTTT
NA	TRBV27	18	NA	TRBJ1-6	CASSLSFSYQGPHSPLHF	TGTGCCAGCAGTTTATCTTTCTCGTACCAGGGACCCCATTCACCCCTCCACTTT
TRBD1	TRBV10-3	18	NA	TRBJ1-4	CAISEGRGLGATNEKLFF	TGTGCCATCAGTGAGGGCAGGGGGCTGGGAGCAACTAATGAAAAACTGTTTTTT
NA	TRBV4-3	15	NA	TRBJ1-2	CASSQDNLDFYGYTF	TGCGCCAGCAGCCAAGATAACCTTGACTTCTATGGCTACACCTTC
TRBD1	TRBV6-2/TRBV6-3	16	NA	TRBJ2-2	CASSTDRDSTTGELFF	TGTGCCAGCAGCACAGACAGGGACAGTACGACCGGGGAGCTGTTTTTT
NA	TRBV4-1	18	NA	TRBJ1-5	CASSQRTFTRDSNQPQHF	TGCGCCAGCAGCCAGCGGACATTTACTCGAGACAGCAATCAGCCCCAGCATTTT
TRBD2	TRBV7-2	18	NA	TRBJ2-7	CASSLKRGGPSPSYEQYF	TGTGCCAGCAGTCTTAAGCGGGGGGGACCATCCCCCTCCTACGAGCAGTACTTC
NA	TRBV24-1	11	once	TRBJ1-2	CATSDNYGYTF	TGTGCCACCAGTGATAACTATGGCTACACCTTC
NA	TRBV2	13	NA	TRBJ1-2	CASGTSGSGGYTF	TGTGCCAGCGGGACCTCTGGATCGGGTGGCTACACCTTC
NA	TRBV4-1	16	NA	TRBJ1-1	CASSQGPGVGNTEAFF	TGCGCCAGCAGCCAAGGGCCTGGGGTGGGGAACACTGAAGCTTTCTTT
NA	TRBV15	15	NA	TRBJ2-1	CATSLGGVGDNEQFF	TGTGCCACCAGTTTAGGGGGAGTTGGGGACAATGAGCAGTTCTTC
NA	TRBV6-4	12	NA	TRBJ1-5	CASSELVQPQHF	TGTGCCAGCAGTGAATTAGTACAGCCCCAGCATTTT
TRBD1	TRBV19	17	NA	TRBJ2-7	CASSSLGQGKFDYEQYF	TGTGCCAGTAGTTCCCTTGGACAGGGGAAGTTCGACTACGAGCAGTACTTC
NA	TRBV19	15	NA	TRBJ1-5	CASSIWQGTNQPQHF	TGTGCCAGTAGTATCTGGCAGGGTACCAATCAGCCCCAGCATTTT
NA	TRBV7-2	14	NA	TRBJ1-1	CASSLSGATTEAFF	TGTGCCAGCAGCTTATCCGGCGCGACTACTGAAGCTTTCTTT